Sequencing of this T cell receptor (beta chain) was carried out in a study of T-cell memory formation after mild COVID-19. TCRdb processed the 5' RACE reads anew with MiXCR; each CDR3 protein has one entry. There are about 420,000 distinct CDR3 sequences in the sample; roughly a quarter occur only once, and 10% to 15% lies in the top ten. This TCR was sampled from an adult woman who had mild COVID-19 (a few samples of this study predate the infection). Cell type and time point are not known. The sequenced material came from PBMCs or a T cell subset sorted from them (not recorded which).

CDR3 protein: CSVRGTGSNYGYTF. In nucleotides, the CDR3 is TGCAGCGTCCGGGGGACAGGGAGCAACTATGGCTACACCTTC. The chain links TRBV29-1 to TRBJ1-2, with 9 positions matching TRBD1. There are 14 residues in the CDR3. Germline CDR1 is SQVTM and CDR2 is ANQGSEA. Trimming removed 6 bases from V and 2 bases from J; junction bases left unmatched: 7. Complete variable domain (other parts from reference TRBV29-1 and TRBJ1-2): SAVISQKPSRDICQRGTSLTIQCQVDSQVTMMFWYRQQPGQSLTLIATANQGSEATYESGFVIDKFPISRPNLTFSTLTVSNMSPEDSSIYLCSVRGTGSNYGYTFGSGTRLTVV.